This T cell receptor (beta chain) was recovered during a study of blood T cell repertoires in COVID-19 (dated by TCRdb to about 2020). In terms of the full investigation: Samples from collaborators originated in the United States, Italy and Spain and spanned both the acute and convalescent phases of COVID-19. The prospective study material was composed of cDNA or gDNA derived from T cells, B-cell-depleted T cells, or PBMCs. Deeply sampled blood TCRbeta repertoires from subjects exposed to, actively infected with, or recovered from COVID-19 were included in the dataset. The repertoires were released in a freely available public database meant as a resource for research on the immune response to SARS-CoV-2. The samples were drawn from the first 160 participants of the ongoing ImmuneRACE study and from more than 1,000 subjects provided by 6 global collaborators. Nearly every sample came with metadata listing a de-identified subject ID, COVID-19 status, age in years and sex. HLA class I and class II types, where available, came from metadata supplied by the sample provider rather than from assay-based typing.

As concerns this clone: No antigen is known for it. Base qualities were left out, and no much larger clone turns up one base away.

The immunoSEQ Assay, a bias-controlled multiplex PCR, was used to amplify TCRbeta CDR3 regions from genomic DNA. Under the source paper's analysis protocol: Nucleated cell counts per sample were estimated from amplification of reference gene primers within the assay. Sequence reads were collapsed and filtered to measure the absolute abundance of every unique TCRbeta CDR3 rearrangement. Productive Simpson clonality was computed per sample as the square root of Simpson's diversity index over productive rearrangements. TCRdb holds this immuneACCESS table with in-frame rearrangements only. Some clones are missing; in checked studies, unresolved V genes explain under half, and the rest has no known cause. V, J and clone size derive from that table, while D and trimming were established from the DNA sequence. The sample table lists roughly 90,000 clones, roughly 86% of them with a count of one. Over 4% of the sample belongs to the ten largest clones.

The full study reports these points: The amount of clinical and demographic metadata varied by source and participant and was provided uncurated.

The CDR3 has 15 amino acids, counting the end cysteine and phenylalanine. The DNA shown is the 45-base CDR3, in frame from base 1. Trimming accounts for 2 bases at V and 6 bases at J, while the number of junction bases matched to no gene is 7. The germline V gene supplies CDR1 MNHEY and CDR2 SVGEGT. Each collaborating institution followed its own protocols to collect whole blood in K2EDTA tubes. For TCRbeta analysis, collaborators shipped samples in one of three forms: frozen whole blood, isolated PBMCs, or DNA extracted from either of those sample types. This clonotype originated in a man in his forties or fifties with acute or convalescent COVID-19. Input material: peripheral blood. The V and J segments used are TRBV6-2 or TRBV6-3 and TRBJ2-1; 7 central nucleotides agree with TRBD2. The CDR3 amino acid sequence is: CASSYPSGFANEQFF. In nucleotides, the sequence is TGTGCCAGCAGTTACCCTAGCGGATTCGCCAATGAGCAGTTCTTC.